This TCR beta chain appears in the sequencing data of a study of CD8+ T cells in alopecia areata. Study summary: Tofacitinib lasted 6 to 18 months, then 6 months off drug.

This clone appeared a few times. Investigators isolated RNA and reverse transcribed it into cDNA to act as the sequencing template. Profiled with immunoSEQ multiplex PCR; TCRdb holds only in-frame clones, not every one. Of some 95,000 clones in the sample, around two fifths were seen once. Peripheral blood and lesional scalp punch biopsies were taken from alopecia areata patients. With 4 bases removed from V and 8 bases from J, the gap between germline ends came to 20 bases. The CDR3 sequence is 14 residues long. CDR1 SQVTM and CDR2 ANQGSEA come from the germline V gene. Sample: CD4+ T cells sorted from blood. This chain joins TRBV29-1 and TRBJ1-1; perhaps TRBD1 as D (5 bases). This clonotype originated in a human donor with alopecia areata. The CDR3 spells CSVVFPQGGDEAFF. CDR3 DNA sequence: TGCAGCGTTGTATTCCCGCAGGGAGGTGACGAAGCTTTCTTT.